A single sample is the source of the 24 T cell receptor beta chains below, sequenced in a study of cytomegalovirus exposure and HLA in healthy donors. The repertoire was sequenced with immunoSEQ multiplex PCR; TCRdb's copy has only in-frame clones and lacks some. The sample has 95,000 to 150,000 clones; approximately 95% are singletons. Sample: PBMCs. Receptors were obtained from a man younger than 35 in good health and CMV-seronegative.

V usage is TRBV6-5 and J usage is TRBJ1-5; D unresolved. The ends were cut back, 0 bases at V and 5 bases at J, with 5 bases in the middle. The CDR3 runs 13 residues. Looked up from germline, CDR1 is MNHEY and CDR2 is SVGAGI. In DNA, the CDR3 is TGTGCCAGCAGTTACTCAAGCTATCAGCCCCAGCATTTT. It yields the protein CASSYSSYQPQHF.

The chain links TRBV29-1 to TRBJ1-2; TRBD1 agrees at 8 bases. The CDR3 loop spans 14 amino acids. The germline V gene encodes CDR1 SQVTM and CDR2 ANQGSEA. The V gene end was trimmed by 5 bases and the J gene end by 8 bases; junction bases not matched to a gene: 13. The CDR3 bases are TGCAGCGTTTCCACCCGGGGACAGGCGGAGGGCTACACCTTC. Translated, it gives CSVSTRGQAEGYTF.

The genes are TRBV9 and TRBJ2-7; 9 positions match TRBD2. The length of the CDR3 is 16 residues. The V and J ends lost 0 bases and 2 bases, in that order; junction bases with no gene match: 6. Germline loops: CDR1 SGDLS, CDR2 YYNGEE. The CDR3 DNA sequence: TGTGCCAGCAGCGTAGAAGATGTAGCGGGGGCCTACGAGCAGTACTTC. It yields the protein CASSVEDVAGAYEQYF.

The CDR3, as DNA: TGTGCCAGCAGCCCACGGGGGAACACTGAAGCTTTCTTT. This translates into CASSPRGNTEAFF. V usage is TRBV13 and J usage is TRBJ1-1; D ambiguous. V gave up 5 bases and J gave up 1 base, with 8 bases separating them. The CDR3 is 13 residues long. Looked up from germline, CDR1 is PRHDT and CDR2 is FYEKMQ (reference sequence).

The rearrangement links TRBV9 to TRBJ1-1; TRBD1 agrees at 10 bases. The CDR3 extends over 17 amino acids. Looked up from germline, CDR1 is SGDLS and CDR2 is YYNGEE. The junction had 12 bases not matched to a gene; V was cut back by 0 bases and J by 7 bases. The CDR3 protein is CASSVVFGDRGKDEAFF. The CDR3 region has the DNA TGTGCCAGCAGCGTAGTTTTCGGGGACAGGGGAAAAGATGAAGCTTTCTTT.

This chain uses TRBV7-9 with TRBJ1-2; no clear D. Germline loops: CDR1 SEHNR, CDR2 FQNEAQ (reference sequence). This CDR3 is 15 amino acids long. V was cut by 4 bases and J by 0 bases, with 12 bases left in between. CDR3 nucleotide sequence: TGTGCCAGCAGCTACCCCGAGTTTGCTAACTATGGCTACACCTTC. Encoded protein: CASSYPEFANYGYTF.

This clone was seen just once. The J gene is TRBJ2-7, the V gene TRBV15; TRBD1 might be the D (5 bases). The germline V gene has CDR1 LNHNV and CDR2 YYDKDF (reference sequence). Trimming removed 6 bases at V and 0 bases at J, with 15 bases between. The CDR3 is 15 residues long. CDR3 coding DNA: TGTGCCACCAGAGCCCAGGGCTCCATCTCCTACGAGCAGTACTTC. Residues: CATRAQGSISYEQYF.

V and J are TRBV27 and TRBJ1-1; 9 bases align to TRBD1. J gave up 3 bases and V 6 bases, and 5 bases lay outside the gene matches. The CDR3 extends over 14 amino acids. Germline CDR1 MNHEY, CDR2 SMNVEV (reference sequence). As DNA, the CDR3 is TGTGCCAGCAGATTACAGGGGGCGGACACTGAAGCTTTCTTT. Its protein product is CASRLQGADTEAFF.

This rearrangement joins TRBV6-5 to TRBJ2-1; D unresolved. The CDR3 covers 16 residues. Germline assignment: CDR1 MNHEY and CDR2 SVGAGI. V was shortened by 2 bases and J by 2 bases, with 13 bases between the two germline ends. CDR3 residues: CASSYTTDGPYNEQFF. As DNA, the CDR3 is TGTGCCAGCAGTTACACCACGGATGGGCCCTACAATGAGCAGTTCTTC.

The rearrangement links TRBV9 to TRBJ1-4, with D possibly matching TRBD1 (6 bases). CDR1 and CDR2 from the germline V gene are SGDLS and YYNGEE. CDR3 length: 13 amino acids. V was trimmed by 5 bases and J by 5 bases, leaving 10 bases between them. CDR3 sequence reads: CASSHGQNEKLFF. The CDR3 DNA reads TGTGCCAGCAGTCACGGACAGAATGAAAAACTGTTTTTT.

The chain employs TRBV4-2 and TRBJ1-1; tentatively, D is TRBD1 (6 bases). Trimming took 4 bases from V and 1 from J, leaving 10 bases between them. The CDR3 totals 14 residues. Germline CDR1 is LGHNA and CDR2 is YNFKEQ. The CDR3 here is CASSPLTGNTEAFF. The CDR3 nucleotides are TGTGCCAGCAGCCCACTGACAGGGAACACTGAAGCTTTCTTT.

The DNA of the CDR3 is TGTGCCAGCAGCCCGGGAGGGGACACTGAAGCTTTCTTT. It encodes CASSPGGDTEAFF. The genes are TRBV9 and TRBJ1-1, with a possible D match to TRBD1 (5 bases). V was trimmed by 4 bases and J by 3 bases, leaving 10 bases between them. There are 13 residues in the CDR3. Germline V gives CDR1 SGDLS, CDR2 YYNGEE.

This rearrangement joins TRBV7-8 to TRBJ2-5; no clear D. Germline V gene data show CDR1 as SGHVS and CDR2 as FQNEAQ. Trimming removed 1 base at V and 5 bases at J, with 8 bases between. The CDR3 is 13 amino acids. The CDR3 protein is CASSLVSRETQYF. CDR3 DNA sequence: TGTGCCAGCAGCTTAGTCTCGCGTGAGACCCAGTACTTC.

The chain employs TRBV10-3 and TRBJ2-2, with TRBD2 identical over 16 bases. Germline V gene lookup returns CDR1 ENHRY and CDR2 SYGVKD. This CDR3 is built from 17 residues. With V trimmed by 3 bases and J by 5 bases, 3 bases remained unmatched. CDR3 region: CAISDMGLAGGTGELFF. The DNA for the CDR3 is TGTGCCATCAGTGATATGGGACTAGCGGGAGGGACCGGGGAGCTGTTTTTT.

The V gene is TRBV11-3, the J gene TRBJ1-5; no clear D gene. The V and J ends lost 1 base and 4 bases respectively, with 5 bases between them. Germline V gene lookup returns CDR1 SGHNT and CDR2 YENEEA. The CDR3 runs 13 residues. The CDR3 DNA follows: TGTGCCAGCAGCTTAGGCAGTAATCAGCCCCAGCATTTT. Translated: CASSLGSNQPQHF.

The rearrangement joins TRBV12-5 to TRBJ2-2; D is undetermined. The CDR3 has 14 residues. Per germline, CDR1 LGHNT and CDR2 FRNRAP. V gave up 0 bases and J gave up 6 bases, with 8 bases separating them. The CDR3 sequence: CASGLVLSAGELFF. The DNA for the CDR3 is TGTGCTAGTGGTTTGGTACTCTCGGCCGGGGAGCTGTTTTTT.

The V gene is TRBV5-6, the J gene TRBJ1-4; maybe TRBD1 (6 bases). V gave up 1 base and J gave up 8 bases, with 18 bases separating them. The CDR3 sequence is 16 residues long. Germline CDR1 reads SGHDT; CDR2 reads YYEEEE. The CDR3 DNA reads TGTGCCAGCAGCTTGTTCCCGACAGGATCAGGGGAAAAACTGTTTTTT. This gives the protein CASSLFPTGSGEKLFF. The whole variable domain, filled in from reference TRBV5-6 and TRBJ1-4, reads DAGVTQSPTHLIKTRGQQVTLRCSPKSGHDTVSWYQQALGQGPQFIFQYYEEEERQRGNFPDRFSGHQFPNYSSELNVNALLLGDSALYLCASSLFPTGSGEKLFFGSGTQLSVL.

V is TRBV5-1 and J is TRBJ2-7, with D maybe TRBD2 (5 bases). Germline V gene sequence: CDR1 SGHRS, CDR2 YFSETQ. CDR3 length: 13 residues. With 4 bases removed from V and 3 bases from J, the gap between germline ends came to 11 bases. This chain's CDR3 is CASSLAPNYEQYF. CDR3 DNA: TGCGCCAGCAGCCTAGCTCCTAACTACGAGCAGTACTTC.

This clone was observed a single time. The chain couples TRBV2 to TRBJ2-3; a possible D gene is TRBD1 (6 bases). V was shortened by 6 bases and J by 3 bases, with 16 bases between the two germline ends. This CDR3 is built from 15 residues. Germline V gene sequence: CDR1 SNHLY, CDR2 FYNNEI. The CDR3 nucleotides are TGTGCCAGCAGCCCCTCAGGGGCCAGTACAGATACGCAGTATTTT. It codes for CASSPSGASTDTQYF.

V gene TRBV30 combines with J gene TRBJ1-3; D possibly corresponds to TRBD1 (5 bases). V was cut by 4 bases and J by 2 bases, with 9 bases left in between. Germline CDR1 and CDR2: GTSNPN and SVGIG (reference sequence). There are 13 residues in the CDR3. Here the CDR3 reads CAWIWGAGNTIYF. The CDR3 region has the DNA TGTGCCTGGATATGGGGGGCTGGAAACACCATATATTTT.

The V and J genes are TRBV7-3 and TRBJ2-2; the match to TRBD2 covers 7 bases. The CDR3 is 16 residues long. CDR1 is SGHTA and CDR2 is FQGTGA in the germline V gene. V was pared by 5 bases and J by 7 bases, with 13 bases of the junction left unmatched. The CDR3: CASSPPGRERIGELFF. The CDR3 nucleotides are TGTGCCAGCAGCCCCCCGGGGCGGGAGCGTATCGGGGAGCTGTTTTTT.

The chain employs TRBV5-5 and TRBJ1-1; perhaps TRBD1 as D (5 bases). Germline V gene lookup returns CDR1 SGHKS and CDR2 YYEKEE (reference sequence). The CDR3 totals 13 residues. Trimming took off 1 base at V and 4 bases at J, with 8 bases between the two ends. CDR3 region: CASSLQTVTEAFF. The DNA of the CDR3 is TGTGCCAGCAGCTTGCAGACAGTCACTGAAGCTTTCTTT.

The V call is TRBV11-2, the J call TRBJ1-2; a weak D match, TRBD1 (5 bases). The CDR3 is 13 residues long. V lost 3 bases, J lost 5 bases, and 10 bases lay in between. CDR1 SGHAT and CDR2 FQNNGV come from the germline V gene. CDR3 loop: CASSFMGLYGYTF. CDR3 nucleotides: TGTGCCAGCAGCTTTATGGGACTTTATGGCTACACCTTC.

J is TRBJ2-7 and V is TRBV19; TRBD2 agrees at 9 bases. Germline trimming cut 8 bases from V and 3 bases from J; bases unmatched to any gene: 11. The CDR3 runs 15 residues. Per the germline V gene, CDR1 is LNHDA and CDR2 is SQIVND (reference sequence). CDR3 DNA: TGTGCCAGTCAAGCGGGAGCGGGAGGCCTCTACGAGCAGTACTTC. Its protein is CASQAGAGGLYEQYF.